The 20 T cell receptor beta chains below all came from one sample that was sequenced in a study of CD4 and CD8 cells across lung adenocarcinoma regions. From the PCR reads, TCRdb called clonotypes with MiXCR, one entry per CDR3 protein. This sample has 7,000 to 8,500 distinct CDR3 sequences, with about 56% found just once. Sequencing was done on a sample of CD4+ T cells from the center of a lung tumor. The receptor source for this set is a female donor with lung adenocarcinoma. The CD4 and CD8 labels of this study may be unreliable.

The V and J genes are TRBV10-2 and TRBJ1-5; D might be TRBD1 (5 bases). CDR3 length: 14 amino acids. V was pared by 5 bases and J by 2 bases, with 10 bases between. Germline assignment: CDR1 WSHSY and CDR2 SAAADI. In nucleotides, the CDR3 is TGCGCCAGCAGTTGGGGCTTGGGCAATCAGCCCCAGCATTTT. Residues: CASSWGLGNQPQHF.

This sequence joins TRBV9 and TRBJ2-3, with TRBD2 identical over 10 bases. Germline V CDR1 and CDR2: SGDLS, YYNGEE. Trimming at V came to 3 bases and at J to 0 bases, leaving 1 base not matched to a gene. This CDR3 has 15 residues. The chain's CDR3 is CASSETSGSTDTQYF. The DNA of the CDR3 is TGTGCCAGCAGCGAGACTAGCGGGAGCACAGATACGCAGTATTTT.

The rearrangement links TRBV6-5 to TRBJ2-1; TRBD2 matches 7 bases. Germline values: CDR1 MNHEY, CDR2 SVGAGI. This CDR3 is 16 amino acids long. The junction had 15 bases not matched to a gene; V was cut back by 4 bases and J by 9 bases. The CDR3 DNA follows: TGTGCCAGCAGTTGGTCCAAGGGCGGGAGCGTCAGTGAGCAGTTCTTC. Protein sequence: CASSWSKGGSVSEQFF.

J is TRBJ1-2 and V is TRBV10-3, with a weak D call TRBD1 (6 bases). V lost 6 bases and J lost 7, with 12 bases in between. The germline CDR1 and CDR2 sequences are ENHRY and SYGVKD. CDR3 size: 12 residues. The CDR3 nucleotides are TGTGCCATCAGCTATCAGGGGTCTGGCTACACCTTC. Residues: CAISYQGSGYTF.

There are a few counts of this clonotype. The V gene is TRBV28, the J gene TRBJ2-1, with TRBD2 matching 10 bases. Germline CDR1 reads MDHEN; CDR2 reads SYDVKM. Trimming cost V 11 bases and J 1 base; bases outside gene matches: 5. This CDR3 is 14 amino acids long. CDR3 in DNA: TGTGCCGTCCGAGCGGGGGGGTCCTACAATGAGCAGTTCTTC. Translated, it gives CAVRAGGSYNEQFF.

The chain carries TRBV27 and TRBJ2-4, with D hard to call. The V gene's germline CDR1 is MNHEY and CDR2 SMNVEV (reference sequence). This CDR3 region has 15 residues. Trimming cost V 11 bases and J 13 bases, with 30 bases left between them. CDR3 residues: CAGTNLGGEENTQYF. The CDR3 nucleotides read TGTGCCGGCACCAACCTCGGCGGTGAAGAAAACACCCAGTACTTC.

The V and J genes are TRBV27 and TRBJ2-3; D unclear. CDR1 MNHEY and CDR2 SMNVEV come from the germline V gene (reference sequence). V was shortened by 8 bases and J by 6 bases, with 12 bases between the two germline ends. This CDR3 contains 12 residues. CDR3 loop: CASGRGQDTQYF. For the CDR3, the DNA is TGTGCCAGCGGGCGAGGCCAGGATACGCAGTATTTT.

The V and J genes are TRBV9 and TRBJ2-1; D ambiguous. CDR1 SGDLS and CDR2 YYNGEE come from the germline V gene. Trimming took 3 bases from V and 5 from J, leaving 12 bases between them. The CDR3 spans 14 residues. In DNA form, the CDR3 reads TGTGCCAGCAGCGGCCGGGTGGCAAACAATGAGCAGTTCTTC. It encodes CASSGRVANNEQFF.

Turning to this clonotype: This sequence may be a read error, since a much larger clone differs from it by one base. V usage is TRBV14 and J usage is TRBJ2-1, with TRBD2 matching 8 bases. V shed 3 bases and J 13 bases; nucleotides not matched to a gene: 17. This CDR3 contains 16 residues. Germline V gives CDR1 SGHDN, CDR2 FVKESK. The CDR3, as DNA: TGTGCCAGCAGCCACCAAAGCGGGAGTAGTACAGAGACCCAGTTCTTC. It yields the protein CASSHQSGSSTETQFF.

The chain links TRBV27 to TRBJ2-3; 7 bases align to TRBD1. TRBJ2-7 explains the end of the DNA better; the J call may be wrong. This CDR3 is 16 amino acids long. Germline CDR1 and CDR2: MNHEY and SMNVEV (reference sequence). CDR3 DNA: TGTGCCAGCGCGGGTCGAGGGGGCCGTGACAAAGATACGCAGTACTTC. This sequence encodes CASAGRGGRDKDTQYF.

This clonotype is labeled large (0.1 to 1%). CDR3: CASSEDEKETQYF. CDR3 bases: TGCGCCAGCAGTGAGGACGAGAAAGAGACCCAGTACTTC. V usage is TRBV10-2 and J usage is TRBJ2-5; D not resolved. Germline V CDR1 and CDR2: WSHSY, SAAADI. Deletions cut 2 bases from V and 3 bases from J, with 7 bases between. CDR3 length: 13 amino acids.

This clonotype was seen a few times. The chain recombines TRBV10-1 with TRBJ2-5; TRBD2 is a possible D gene (5 bases). The CDR3 is 14 residues long. Deletions cut 0 bases from V and 5 bases from J, with 10 bases between. Germline loops: CDR1 WNHNN, CDR2 SYGVQD (reference sequence). The CDR3 DNA reads TGCGCCAGCAGTGAGTCCGGGGATACCGAGACCCAGTACTTC. As protein: CASSESGDTETQYF.

With respect to this clonotype: An end of the junction does not agree with germline; a read error may underlie this. The J gene is TRBJ2-2, the V gene TRBV6-1; tentatively, D is TRBD1 or TRBD2 (5 bases each). The length of the CDR3 is 13 residues. CDR1 and CDR2 from the germline V gene are MNHNS and SASEGT. The CDR3 protein is CASREEGTGALFF. CDR3 in DNA: TGTGCCAGCAGGGAAGAGGGCACCGGGGCGCTGTTTTTT.

Points on this clonotype: Compared with germline, one end of the junction differs, possibly owing to a read error. CDR3 in DNA: TGTGCCAGGGGGCACGGGGGCGGGGACCAAAAGACCCAGTACTTC. Protein product: CARGHGGGDQKTQYF. The rearrangement links TRBV27 to TRBJ2-4; D may be TRBD1 or TRBD2 (6 bases each). The J call could be wrong; TRBJ2-5 is a better fit for the DNA end. Looked up from germline, CDR1 is MNHEY and CDR2 is SMNVEV (reference sequence). This CDR3 has 15 residues.

This clonotype is categorized as large. V is TRBV6-5 and J is TRBJ2-4, with D hard to call. The V gene lost 11 bases and the J gene lost 5 bases, with 13 bases spanning the gap. The CDR3 has 12 amino acids. Looked up from germline, CDR1 is MNHEY and CDR2 is SVGAGI. Here the CDR3 DNA reads TGTGCCTCGACGGCCGCTGAAAACATTCAGTACTTC. Translation: CASTAAENIQYF.

This chain uses TRBV6-8 with TRBJ2-5, with D perhaps being TRBD1 or TRBD2 (5 bases each). V lost 11 bases and J lost 8, with 18 bases in between. This CDR3 has 12 residues. Germline CDR1 and CDR2: MNHGY and SAAAGT. CDR3 nucleotide sequence: TGTGCCGGGGACCGGGGAATAGATACCCAGTACTTC. Its translation is CAGDRGIDTQYF.

This clonotype is labeled medium-sized (0.01 to 0.1%). The chain has TRBV10-1 and TRBJ2-7; D is tentatively TRBD1 or TRBD2 (5 bases each). This CDR3 has 13 residues. Trimming cost V 6 bases and J 0 bases, with 9 bases left between them. Germline CDR1 reads WNHNN; CDR2 reads SYGVQD (reference sequence). The CDR3 is CASSRDGSYEQYF. In DNA form, the CDR3 reads TGCGCCAGCAGCCGGGACGGCTCCTACGAGCAGTACTTC.

Comment on this clonotype: One end of the junction is discordant with germline, which a read error may explain. The chain uses TRBV27 and TRBJ2-1, with TRBD2 as a possible D gene (6 bases). The germline V gene has CDR1 MNHEY and CDR2 SMNVEV (reference sequence). The CDR3 is made up of 17 amino acids. CDR3 region: CASSQGRGAGSKNAQFF. The CDR3 nucleotides are TGTGCCAGCAGCCAGGGCCGCGGGGCGGGGAGCAAAAATGCGCAGTTTTTT.

This rearrangement joins TRBV20-1 to TRBJ1-2; 7 nucleotides align to TRBD1. This CDR3 comprises 13 residues. The J segment lost 2 bases and the V segment lost 2 bases, leaving 2 bases of the junction unmatched. Germline loops: CDR1 DFQATT, CDR2 SNEGSKA (reference sequence). The CDR3 here is CSARPDRNYGYTF. CDR3 DNA sequence: TGCAGTGCTAGACCGGACAGGAACTATGGCTACACCTTC.

The chain carries TRBV6-1 and TRBJ2-1, with D maybe TRBD1 (6 bases). CDR1 is MNHNS and CDR2 is SASEGT in the germline V gene. The germline V and J ends were trimmed by 6 bases and 7 bases, with 16 bases remaining between them. The CDR3 loop spans 14 amino acids. For the CDR3, the DNA is TGTGCCAGCAGAAAGGACAGCTTTAGGAATGAGCAGTTCTTC. This encodes CASRKDSFRNEQFF.